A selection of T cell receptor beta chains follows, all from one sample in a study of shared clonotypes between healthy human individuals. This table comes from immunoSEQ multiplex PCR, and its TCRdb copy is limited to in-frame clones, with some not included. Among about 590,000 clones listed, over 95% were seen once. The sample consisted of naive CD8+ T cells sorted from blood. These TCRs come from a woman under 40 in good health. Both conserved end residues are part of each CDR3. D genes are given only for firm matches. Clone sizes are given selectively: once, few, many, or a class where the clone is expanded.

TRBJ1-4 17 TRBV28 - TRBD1 CASSLAGTGAPDEKLFF TGTGCCAGCAGTCTGGCCGGGACAGGGGCGCCGGATGAAAAACTGTTTTTT
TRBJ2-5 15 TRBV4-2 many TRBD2 CASSQDRAERGAQYF TGTGCCAGCAGCCAAGATAGGGCCGAGCGGGGGGCCCAGTACTTC
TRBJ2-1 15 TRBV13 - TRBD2 CASSLALAAYNEQFF TGTGCCAGCAGCTTAGCACTAGCGGCCTACAATGAGCAGTTCTTC
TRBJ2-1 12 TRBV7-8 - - CASSTSRDEQFF TGTGCCAGCAGCACTAGCCGGGATGAGCAGTTCTTC
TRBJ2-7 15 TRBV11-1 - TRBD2 CASRDRTSDHYEQYF TGTGCCAGCAGGGATCGAACTAGCGACCATTACGAGCAGTACTTC
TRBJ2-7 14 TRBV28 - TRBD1 CASSSTGGNYEQYF TGTGCCAGCAGCTCCACAGGGGGCAACTACGAGCAGTACTTC
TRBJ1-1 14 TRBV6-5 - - CASSSAQGNTEAFF TGTGCCAGCAGTTCCGCACAGGGGAACACTGAAGCTTTCTTT
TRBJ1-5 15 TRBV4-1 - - CASSQEVTSNQPQHF TGCGCCAGCAGCCAAGAGGTAACGAGCAATCAGCCCCAGCATTTT
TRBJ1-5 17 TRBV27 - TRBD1 CASSLFGQANSNQPQHF TGTGCCAGCAGTTTATTCGGACAGGCTAATAGCAATCAGCCCCAGCATTTT
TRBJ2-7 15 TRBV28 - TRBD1 CASSSRGLSSYEQYF TGTGCCAGCAGTTCCAGGGGGCTTTCCTCCTACGAGCAGTACTTC
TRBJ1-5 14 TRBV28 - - CASSTFEGNQPQHF TGTGCCAGCAGTACTTTTGAGGGCAATCAGCCCCAGCATTTT
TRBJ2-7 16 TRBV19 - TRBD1 CASSSSRDREAYEQYF TGTGCCAGTAGTTCGTCTCGGGACAGGGAAGCCTACGAGCAGTACTTC
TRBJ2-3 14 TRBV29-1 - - CSVEGGRVPDTQYF TGCAGCGTTGAAGGAGGCCGGGTCCCAGATACGCAGTATTTT
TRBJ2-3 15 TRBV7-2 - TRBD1 CASSLELTGDGAQYF TGTGCCAGCAGCTTAGAGTTGACAGGGGATGGGGCGCAGTATTTT
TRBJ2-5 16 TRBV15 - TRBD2 CATSRTVTSVQETQYF TGTGCCACCAGCAGGACCGTGACTAGCGTACAAGAGACCCAGTACTTC
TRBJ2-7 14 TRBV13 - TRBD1 CASSLQGVSYEQYF TGTGCCAGCAGCCTACAGGGGGTGTCCTACGAGCAGTACTTC
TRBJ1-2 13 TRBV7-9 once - CASSAGPLYGYTF TGTGCCAGCAGCGCGGGACCGCTCTATGGCTACACCTTC
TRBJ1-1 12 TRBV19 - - CASSIAEYEAFF TGTGCCAGTAGTATTGCCGAATATGAAGCTTTCTTT
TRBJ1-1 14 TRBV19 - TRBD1 CASSSGQGWTEAFF TGTGCCAGTAGTTCAGGACAGGGTTGGACTGAAGCTTTCTTT
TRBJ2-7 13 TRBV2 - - CASSEEGGYEQYF TGTGCCAGCAGTGAGGAGGGTGGCTACGAGCAGTACTTC
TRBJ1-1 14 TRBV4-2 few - CASSPESVGTEAFF TGTGCCAGCAGCCCGGAGTCCGTGGGCACTGAAGCTTTCTTT
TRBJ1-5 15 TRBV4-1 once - CASSQGVAGNQPQHF TGCGCCAGCAGCCAAGGCGTGGCGGGCAATCAGCCCCAGCATTTT
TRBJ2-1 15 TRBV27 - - CASSQGRYSYNEQFF TGTGCCAGCAGCCAAGGACGGTACTCCTACAATGAGCAGTTCTTC
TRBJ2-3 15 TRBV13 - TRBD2 CASSPTVGRGDTQYF TGTGCCAGCAGCCCCACTGTCGGGAGGGGCGATACGCAGTATTTT
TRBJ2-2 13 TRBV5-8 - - CASGHGDAGELFF TGTGCCAGCGGTCACGGGGACGCCGGGGAGCTGTTTTTT
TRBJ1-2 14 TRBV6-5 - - CASSYQGEWDGYTF TGTGCCAGCAGTTACCAGGGAGAGTGGGATGGCTACACCTTC